This T cell receptor beta chain comes out of a study of cytomegalovirus exposure and HLA in healthy donors. As for this clone: Its antigen remains unidentified.

The CDR3 runs 14 residues. The V and J ends lost 5 bases and 7 bases, in that order; junction bases with no gene match: 7. Per the germline V gene, CDR1 is SGHTA and CDR2 is FQGNSA. The donors were healthy bone marrow donors. PCR used 60 Vbeta primers and 13 Jbeta primers. This table comes from immunoSEQ multiplex PCR, and its TCRdb copy is limited to in-frame clones, with some not included. The table includes 55,000 to 65,000 clones, 70% to 75% detected once. Study-wide findings and caveats: Productive status was seen about 90% or about 30% of the time for most TCR beta V segments in an earlier analysis. The study labeled fewer than 200 TCR beta chains cytomegalovirus-associated.

The chain links TRBV7-2 to TRBJ1-5; 8 nucleotides agree with TRBD1. The source material was PBMCs. The sequence came from a man aged 25 to 40 in good health and CMV-seropositive. The DNA for the CDR3 is TGTGCCAGCAGCCCCCAGGGGGCGATGCAGCCCCAGCATTTT. Amino acid sequence: CASSPQGAMQPQHF. The variable domain in full, completed from reference TRBV7-2 and TRBJ1-5, reads GAGVSQSPSNKVTEKGKDVELRCDPISGHTALYWYRQSLGQGLEFLIYFQGNSAPDKSGLPSDRFSAERTGGSVSTLTIQRTQQEDSAVYLCASSPQGAMQPQHFGDGTRLSIL.